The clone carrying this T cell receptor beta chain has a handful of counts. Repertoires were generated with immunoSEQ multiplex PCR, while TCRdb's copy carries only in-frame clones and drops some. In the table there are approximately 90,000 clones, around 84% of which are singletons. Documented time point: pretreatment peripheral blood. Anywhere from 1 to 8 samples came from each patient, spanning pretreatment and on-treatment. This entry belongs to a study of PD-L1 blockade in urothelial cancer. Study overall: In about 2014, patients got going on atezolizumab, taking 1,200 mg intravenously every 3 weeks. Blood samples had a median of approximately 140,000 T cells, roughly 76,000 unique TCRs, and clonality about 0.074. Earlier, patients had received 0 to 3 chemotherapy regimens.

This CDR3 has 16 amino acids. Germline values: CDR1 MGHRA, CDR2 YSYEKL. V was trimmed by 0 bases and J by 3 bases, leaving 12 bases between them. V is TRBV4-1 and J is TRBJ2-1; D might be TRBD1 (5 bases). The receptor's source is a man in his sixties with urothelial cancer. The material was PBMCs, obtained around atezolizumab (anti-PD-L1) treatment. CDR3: CASSQDRSGIYNEQFF. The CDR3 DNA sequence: TGCGCCAGCAGCCAAGATCGGTCAGGGATCTACAATGAGCAGTTCTTC.